This T cell receptor beta chain appears in the sequencing data of a study of shared clonotypes between healthy human individuals. Study details: A couple of female and a few male donors aged 18 to 49 were enrolled. Per-donor plates numbered three CD4 naive, three CD4 memory, two CD8 naive and one CD8 memory.

Sequencing used immunoSEQ multiplex PCR; TCRdb keeps in-frame clones, though not all of them. In the table there are about 330,000 clones, around 86% of which are singletons. This clonotype was obtained from a young man in good health. Sample: memory CD8+ T cells sorted from blood. Subset defined: CD45RO+ cells pooled with CCR7-negative TemRA cells.

The CDR3 bases are TGTGCCAGCAGTGACTACACGAACTATGGCTACACCTTC. Translated, it gives CASSDYTNYGYTF. This chain links TRBV2 with TRBJ1-2; the D is unclear. Trimming stripped 3 bases from V and 2 bases from J, with 7 bases between. This CDR3 is 13 amino acids long. Germline values: CDR1 SNHLY, CDR2 FYNNEI.